A single sample gave rise to the 24 T cell receptor beta chains below, sequenced in a study of T-cell reconstitution after alpha-beta-depleted transplantation in children (dated by TCRdb to 2016 to 2017). Receptor amplification or capture employed PCR. TCRdb shows the sequencer as Illumina HiSeq 2500. To normalize quantification of the TCRbeta repertoire, the TCR libraries were built with molecular barcoding that relied on unique molecular identifiers. TCRdb reprocessed the public reads (quality trimming at Q25 with fastp, clone calling with MiXCR) and kept in-frame beta chains. Entries that share a CDR3 protein sequence are merged under the most common genes and DNA. The sample table records roughly 220,000 distinct CDR3 sequences; roughly 8.3% of these occur just once. 35% to 45% of the sample is in the top ten clones. This sample's treatment or condition label indicates: allogeneic hematopoietic cell transplantation with graft depleted of TCRalphabeta T cells and CD19 B cells.

Sequenced here: PBMCs, mostly from graft donor cells, sampled 360 days after TCRalphabeta/CD19-depleted stem cell transplant. Source of these receptors: a male patient aged 2-10 years who had a stem cell transplant for acute myeloid leukemia, so the T cells may come from the graft donor.

This clonotype appeared a single time. The J gene is TRBJ2-2, the V gene TRBV4-1, with D unclear. CDR1 and CDR2 from the germline V gene are MGHRA and YSYEKL. The CDR3 loop spans 15 amino acids. V was trimmed by 4 bases and J by 7 bases, leaving 16 bases between them. In DNA form, the CDR3 reads TGCGCCAGCAGCCCACTATCAACAGATAGCGGGGAGCTGTTTTTT. It specifies CASSPLSTDSGELFF.

The chain employs TRBV2 and TRBJ2-3, with D maybe TRBD2 (5 bases). Trimming left V 6 bases short and J 6 bases short, with 13 bases between. The germline gives CDR1 SNHLY, CDR2 FYNNEI. There are 13 residues in the CDR3. DNA of the CDR3: TGTGCCAGCAGCCCGACTACTTGGGATACGCAGTATTTT. Amino acid sequence: CASSPTTWDTQYF.

Many counts were recorded for this clonotype. This rearrangement joins TRBV5-1 to TRBJ2-5, with 7 bases lining up with TRBD1. CDR1 is SGHRS, CDR2 YFSETQ, per germline. J gave up 3 bases and V 5 bases, and 7 bases lay outside the gene matches. This CDR3 region has 14 residues. In nucleotides, the CDR3 is TGCGCCAGCAGTCCCAACAGGGGCGAAGAGACCCAGTACTTC. Encoded protein: CASSPNRGEETQYF.

In this sample, this clonotype turned up many times. The genes are TRBV5-1 and TRBJ1-2; D is unclear. This CDR3 contains 13 residues. The V end lost 1 base, the J end lost 0 bases, and 4 bases lay between the germline ends. The germline CDR1 and CDR2 sequences are SGHRS and YFSETQ. As DNA, the CDR3 is TGCGCCAGCAGCTTGCACACTAACTATGGCTACACCTTC. Its protein product is CASSLHTNYGYTF.

This clonotype was observed a few times. J is TRBJ1-1 and V is TRBV20-1; D possibly corresponds to TRBD1 (6 bases). This CDR3 is 12 amino acids long. The germline V gene has CDR1 DFQATT and CDR2 SNEGSKA (reference sequence). Deletions cut 6 bases from V and 10 bases from J, with 18 bases between. The CDR3 is CSAPTGPAGAFF. In DNA form, the CDR3 reads TGCAGTGCCCCGACAGGTCCCGCGGGAGCTTTCTTT.

This clonotype came up many times. This rearrangement joins TRBV5-1 to TRBJ1-2; tentative D call: TRBD1 (5 bases). Trimming shortened V by 0 bases and J by 4 bases, and 10 bases separated the two germline ends. CDR3 length: 14 residues. Germline V gene data show CDR1 as SGHRS and CDR2 as YFSETQ. CDR3 residues: CASSLVSTVYGYTF. The DNA of the CDR3 is TGCGCCAGCAGCTTGGTCTCGACAGTCTATGGCTACACCTTC. The variable domain in full, completed from reference TRBV5-1 and TRBJ1-2, reads KAGVTQTPRYLIKTRGQQVTLSCSPISGHRSVSWYQQTPGQGLQFLFEYFSETQRNKGNFPGRFSGRQFSNSRSEMNVSTLELGDSALYLCASSLVSTVYGYTFGSGTRLTVV.

The genes are TRBV5-1 and TRBJ2-2, with D tentatively TRBD1 or TRBD2 (5 bases each). The CDR3 consists of 15 residues. The V and J ends lost 4 bases and 0 bases respectively, with 10 bases between them. CDR1 SGHRS and CDR2 YFSETQ come from the germline V gene. The CDR3 DNA follows: TGCGCCAGCAGCCCCGGGACGACGAACACCGGGGAGCTGTTTTTT. Protein product: CASSPGTTNTGELFF.

This clonotype was recorded many times. V is TRBV29-1 and J is TRBJ2-6; the D gene is possibly TRBD1 (7 bases). Germline loops: CDR1 SQVTM, CDR2 ANQGSEA. There are 16 residues in the CDR3. The ends were cut back, 4 bases at V and 0 bases at J, with 13 bases in the middle. The CDR3 reads CSVGPGGISGANVLTF. For the CDR3, the DNA is TGCAGCGTTGGCCCAGGGGGGATCTCTGGGGCCAACGTCCTGACTTTC.

V usage is TRBV5-1 and J usage is TRBJ2-3; D ambiguous. Germline V gene lookup returns CDR1 SGHRS and CDR2 YFSETQ. V was pared by 4 bases and J by 4 bases, with 13 bases between. CDR3 size: 14 residues. The CDR3: CASSLWPTADTQYF. In nucleotides, the CDR3 is TGCGCCAGCAGCCTCTGGCCGACCGCAGATACGCAGTATTTT.

This clonotype was counted a few times. The chain couples TRBV28 to TRBJ1-2; no definite D call. This CDR3 region has 14 residues. Germline loops: CDR1 MDHEN, CDR2 SYDVKM. V lost 2 bases to trimming and J lost 3 bases, with 10 bases between them. The CDR3 sequence: CASSLVGSDYGYTF. Here the CDR3 DNA reads TGTGCCAGCAGTTTAGTGGGGAGCGACTATGGCTACACCTTC.

This clonotype turned up a few times. The rearrangement uses TRBV12-3 or TRBV12-4 and TRBJ1-1; maybe TRBD1 (5 bases). Between the trimmed V and J ends, which lost 5 bases and 4 bases, there was a span of 14 bases. The CDR3 has 14 residues. The chain's CDR3 is CASSLHHGGTEAFF. CDR3 DNA sequence: TGTGCCAGCAGTCTGCACCATGGGGGCACTGAAGCTTTCTTT.

This clonotype was found many times. V usage is TRBV5-1 and J usage is TRBJ2-7; tentative D call: TRBD2 (6 bases). The germline V gene has CDR1 SGHRS and CDR2 YFSETQ. V lost 0 bases and J 9 bases, leaving 19 bases between the germline ends. The CDR3 extends over 15 amino acids. CDR3 DNA sequence: TGCGCCAGCAGCTTGGGAGGGGACTCCCAGTCGTCGCAGTACTTC. Translating it yields CASSLGGDSQSSQYF.

This clonotype has only a few counts. CDR3 nucleotide sequence: TGCGCCAGCAGCTTGAATAGGTACACCGGGGAGCTGTTTTTT. Translation: CASSLNRYTGELFF. J is TRBJ2-2 and V is TRBV5-1; D gene unclear. CDR3 size: 14 residues. V dropped 1 base and J dropped 3 bases, with 7 bases sitting between them. Germline V lookup: CDR1 SGHRS, CDR2 YFSETQ.

At least ten counts were recorded for this clonotype. V usage is TRBV20-1 and J usage is TRBJ2-3; possibly TRBD1 for D (5 bases). The CDR3 covers 14 residues. Per germline, CDR1 DFQATT and CDR2 SNEGSKA (reference sequence). The ends were cut back, 5 bases at V and 1 base at J, with 13 bases in the middle. DNA of the CDR3: TGCAGTGCTGTGGGGCCCGAGGGCACAGATACGCAGTATTTT. It yields the protein CSAVGPEGTDTQYF.

Many counts were recorded for this clonotype. V and J are TRBV2 and TRBJ2-3; no clear D gene. CDR1 and CDR2 from the germline V gene are SNHLY and FYNNEI. Trimming left V 6 bases short and J 6 bases short, with 10 bases between. This CDR3 is 12 amino acids long. CDR3: CASRLAQDTQYF. In DNA, the CDR3 is TGTGCCAGCAGACTCGCGCAGGATACGCAGTATTTT.

The CDR3 coding sequence is TGTGCCAGCAGTTACGACCCTTGGACAGATCAAGAGACCCAGTACTTC. Translating gives CASSYDPWTDQETQYF. The V gene is TRBV6-5, the J gene TRBJ2-5, with D perhaps TRBD1 (6 bases). Germline values: CDR1 MNHEY, CDR2 SVGAGI. CDR3 size: 16 residues. V was trimmed by 2 bases and J by 2 bases, leaving 15 bases between them.

The genes are TRBV27 and TRBJ2-1; D may be TRBD2 (6 bases). V lost 8 bases and J 0 bases, leaving 14 bases between the germline ends. The CDR3 is made up of 15 amino acids. CDR1 is MNHEY, CDR2 SMNVEV, per germline (reference sequence). The DNA of the CDR3 is TGTGCCAGCGGTCGGGGGACGAGCTCCTACAATGAGCAGTTCTTC. It specifies CASGRGTSSYNEQFF.

J is TRBJ1-4 and V is TRBV5-1; TRBD1 might be the D (6 bases). Germline CDR1 reads SGHRS; CDR2 reads YFSETQ. CDR3 length: 15 amino acids. Trimming took 1 base from V and 2 from J, leaving 9 bases between them. The CDR3, as DNA: TGCGCCAGCAGCTTGAGAGGGGGTACTAATGAAAAACTGTTTTTT. Translated: CASSLRGGTNEKLFF. Full variable domain (missing parts from reference TRBV5-1 and TRBJ1-4): KAGVTQTPRYLIKTRGQQVTLSCSPISGHRSVSWYQQTPGQGLQFLFEYFSETQRNKGNFPGRFSGRQFSNSRSEMNVSTLELGDSALYLCASSLRGGTNEKLFFGSGTQLSVL.

In this sample, this clonotype turned up a few times. J is TRBJ2-7 and V is TRBV7-9, with no clear D. The CDR3 has 16 residues. V was cut by 1 base and J by 0 bases, with 13 bases left in between. Germline assignment: CDR1 SEHNR and CDR2 FQNEAQ (reference sequence). The CDR3 DNA is TGTGCCAGCAGCTTAGTCGCCCAGTCACGCTCCTACGAGCAGTACTTC. This translates into CASSLVAQSRSYEQYF.

This clonotype was seen a few times. V is TRBV10-3 and J is TRBJ2-1; D unclear. CDR1 and CDR2 (germline): ENHRY, SYGVKD. V was pared by 10 bases and J by 0 bases, with 13 bases between. The CDR3 has 14 residues. The CDR3 here is CATLNTASYNEQFF. The CDR3 bases are TGTGCCACTCTTAACACAGCCTCCTACAATGAGCAGTTCTTC.

V and J are TRBV4-3 and TRBJ2-3, with a tentative D call TRBD2 (6 bases). The CDR3 runs to 17 residues. Germline-derived CDR1 and CDR2 are LGHNA and YSLEER. Trimming cost V 2 bases and J 1 base, with 16 bases left between them. DNA of the CDR3: TGCGCCAGCAGCCAACTGGGCGGGGCAGGGCGCACAGATACGCAGTATTTT. It is translated as CASSQLGGAGRTDTQYF.

In this sample, this clonotype turned up a few times. The V and J genes are TRBV12-3 or TRBV12-4 and TRBJ2-7; TRBD2 might be the D (5 bases). The CDR3 length is 14 residues. Trimming removed 8 bases at V and 4 bases at J, with 18 bases between. CDR3 sequence reads: CASFWSSPSYEQYV. The DNA of the CDR3 is TGTGCCAGCTTTTGGTCTAGCCCGTCTTACGAGCAGTACGTC.

This clonotype was counted a few times. This chain joins TRBV3-1 and TRBJ2-2; 7 nucleotides agree with TRBD2. V gave up 3 bases and J gave up 2 bases; unmatched junction bases: 6. The CDR3 covers 16 residues. Germline CDR1 reads LGHDT; CDR2 reads YNNKEL (reference sequence). The CDR3 DNA reads TGTGCCAGCAGCCAGTACGGGACTACAAACACCGGGGAGCTGTTTTTT. Translated: CASSQYGTTNTGELFF.

This clonotype turned up a few times. The gene calls are TRBV12-3 or TRBV12-4 and TRBJ2-6; D may be TRBD1 or TRBD2 (5 bases each). Trimming cost V 7 bases and J 0 bases, with 10 bases left between them. The CDR3 extends over 15 amino acids. DNA of the CDR3: TGTGCCAGCAAGGGTGGGGGCTCTGGGGCCAACGTCCTGACTTTC. It is translated as CASKGGGSGANVLTF.